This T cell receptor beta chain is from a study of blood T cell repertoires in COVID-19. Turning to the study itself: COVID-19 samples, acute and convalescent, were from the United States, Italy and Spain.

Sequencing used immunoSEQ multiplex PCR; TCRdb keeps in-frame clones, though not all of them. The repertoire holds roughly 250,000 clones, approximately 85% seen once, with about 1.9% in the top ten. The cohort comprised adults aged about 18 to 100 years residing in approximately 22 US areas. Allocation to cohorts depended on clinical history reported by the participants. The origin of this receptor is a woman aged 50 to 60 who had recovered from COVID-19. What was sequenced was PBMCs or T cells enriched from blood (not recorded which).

DNA of the CDR3: TGTGCCAGCACCCTTCTGGCTCTGAATCAGCCCCAGCATTTT. Protein sequence: CASTLLALNQPQHF. The J gene is TRBJ1-5, the V gene TRBV28; D unclear. This CDR3 is 14 amino acids long. V lost 7 bases and J 4 bases, leaving 14 bases between the germline ends. Germline V CDR1 and CDR2: MDHEN, SYDVKM.